These 25 T cell receptor beta chains were sequenced from one sample in a study of identical twins. Via MiXCR, TCRdb re-called the 5' RACE reads, giving one row per CDR3 protein. The table records under 1 million distinct CDR3 sequences, 10% to 15% of them present only once. Separately, the same data were catalogued under a study of yellow fever vaccine responses in identical twins.

Source material: PBMCs. These receptors were taken from a woman under 30 in good health.

This clonotype was recorded a few times. The chain uses TRBV20-1 and TRBJ2-1; 13 bases align to TRBD2. The length of the CDR3 is 15 residues. J gave up 4 bases and V 5 bases, and 5 bases lay outside the gene matches. The germline V gene encodes CDR1 DFQATT and CDR2 SNEGSKA (reference sequence). CDR3 bases: TGCAGTGCTCGACTAGCGGGAGGTATTTACAATGAGCAGTTCTTC. It yields the protein CSARLAGGIYNEQFF.

Points on this clonotype: Just one base apart from a much larger clone, this may be a read error. The gene calls are TRBV7-3 and TRBJ2-7, with 7 bases matching TRBD1. The CDR3 is 12 residues long. Germline assignment: CDR1 SGHTA and CDR2 FQGTGA. V was pared by 5 bases and J by 6 bases, with 4 bases of the junction left unmatched. In DNA, the CDR3 is TGTGCCAGCAGCGCGACAGGGTCCGAGCAGTACTTC. It yields the protein CASSATGSEQYF.

The gene calls are TRBV10-3 and TRBJ2-2, with 7 positions matching TRBD1. V lost 4 bases, J lost 4 bases, and 6 bases stayed unmatched. Per germline, CDR1 ENHRY and CDR2 SYGVKD. The CDR3 runs 15 residues. CDR3 in DNA: TGTGCCATCAGTGGGACAGGTTCTAGCACCGGGGAGCTGTTTTTT. It is translated as CAISGTGSSTGELFF.

The chain employs TRBV7-2 and TRBJ2-4; maybe TRBD1 (6 bases). Germline V gene lookup returns CDR1 SGHTA and CDR2 FQGNSA. V shed 6 bases and J shed 6 bases, with 18 bases lying between them. The CDR3 extends over 15 amino acids. For the CDR3, the DNA is TGTGCCAGCAGGTTATCGAGGACAGACGTAAACATTCAGTACTTC. This translates into CASRLSRTDVNIQYF. Complete variable domain (other parts from reference TRBV7-2 and TRBJ2-4): GAGVSQSPSNKVTEKGKDVELRCDPISGHTALYWYRQSLGQGLEFLIYFQGNSAPDKSGLPSDRFSAERTGGSVSTLTIQRTQQEDSAVYLCASRLSRTDVNIQYFGAGTRLSVL.

The chain couples TRBV14 to TRBJ2-5, with 10 bases that match TRBD2. This CDR3 is built from 14 residues. Per the germline V gene, CDR1 is SGHDN and CDR2 is FVKESK. The ends lost 1 base at V and 11 bases at J; junction bases unmatched: 7. The CDR3 region has the DNA TGTGCCAGCAGCCAAGTTATCGCTAGCGGGAGTCAGTACTTC. It yields the protein CASSQVIASGSQYF. The variable domain in full, with the rest retrieved from reference TRBV14 and TRBJ2-5, is EAGVTQFPSHSVIEKGQTVTLRCDPISGHDNLYWYRRVMGKEIKFLLHFVKESKQDESGMPNNRFLAERTGGTYSTLKVQPAELEDSGVYFCASSQVIASGSQYFGPGTRLLVL.

In its sample, this clonotype was seen a few times. This chain links TRBV6-4 with TRBJ2-3; D is ambiguous. The V gene lost 3 bases and the J gene lost 2 bases, with 12 bases spanning the gap. Germline V gives CDR1 MRHNA, CDR2 SNTAGT. The CDR3 totals 15 residues. DNA for the CDR3: TGTGCCAGCAGTGAATTGGGCCTCCTCACAGATACGCAGTATTTT. Residues: CASSELGLLTDTQYF.

CDR3 nucleotide sequence: TGTGCCAGCAGCGTCGGCCCCGTTAGGAATCAGCCCCAGCATTTT. Its protein is CASSVGPVRNQPQHF. This chain connects TRBV9 to TRBJ1-5; D is unresolved. CDR1 SGDLS and CDR2 YYNGEE come from the germline V gene. The CDR3 has 15 residues. Trimming removed 2 bases at V and 4 bases at J, with 13 bases between.

The rearrangement uses TRBV29-1 and TRBJ2-1, with D unclear. The V gene lost 2 bases and the J gene lost 7 bases, with 15 bases spanning the gap. This CDR3 has 14 amino acids. CDR1 and CDR2 from the germline V gene are SQVTM and ANQGSEA. The CDR3 coding sequence is TGCAGCGTTGAACGAGGCGAACTCGGGAATGAGCAGTTCTTC. Encoded protein: CSVERGELGNEQFF.

The V call is TRBV12-3 or TRBV12-4, the J call TRBJ1-4; TRBD1 matches 7 bases. J gave up 8 bases and V 2 bases, and 14 bases lay outside the gene matches. CDR3 length: 17 amino acids. The CDR3 sequence: CASSLRQGKGPGEKLFF. Here the CDR3 DNA reads TGTGCCAGCAGTTTAAGACAGGGAAAGGGACCTGGGGAAAAACTGTTTTTT.

The chain joins TRBV5-1 to TRBJ2-3, with 9 bases matching TRBD1. This CDR3 region has 15 residues. With 6 bases clipped from V and 4 bases from J, the junction kept 9 bases outside the gene matches. CDR1 is SGHRS and CDR2 is YFSETQ in the germline V gene. CDR3 DNA sequence: TGCGCCAGCACACTGGGGGACAGGGACGCAGATACGCAGTATTTT. This gives the protein CASTLGDRDADTQYF.

This clonotype was observed many times. Mismatch with germline at one junction end may stem from a read error. The J gene is TRBJ2-7, the V gene TRBV5-6; D is possibly TRBD2 (5 bases). This CDR3 is built from 13 residues. Per germline, CDR1 SGHDT and CDR2 YYEEEE. The CDR3 DNA is TGTGCCAGCAGCTTGCCTAGCTCCCACGAGCAGTACTTC. Its protein product is CASSLPSSHEQYF.

This clonotype appeared a few times. This chain uses TRBV15 with TRBJ2-7, with 8 bases aligning to TRBD2. The junction had 2 bases not matched to a gene; V was cut back by 1 base and J by 3 bases. This CDR3 comprises 14 residues. Per germline, CDR1 LNHNV and CDR2 YYDKDF (reference sequence). The CDR3 bases are TGTGCCACCAGCAGAGGCGGGAGGAGCTACGAGCAGTACTTC. It is translated as CATSRGGRSYEQYF.

The V call is TRBV3-1, the J call TRBJ2-2; 9 nucleotides align to TRBD2. CDR3 length: 16 amino acids. Germline lookup yields CDR1 LGHDT and CDR2 YNNKEL (reference sequence). The V gene end was trimmed by 3 bases and the J gene end by 6 bases; junction bases not matched to a gene: 8. The CDR3 DNA follows: TGTGCCAGCAGCCATCCACGGACTAGCGCGGCCGGGGAGCTGTTTTTT. This gives the protein CASSHPRTSAAGELFF.

In this sample, this clonotype turned up many times. This chain uses TRBV4-1 with TRBJ2-7; unclear D gene. V was cut by 7 bases and J by 4 bases, with 29 bases left in between. Germline assignment: CDR1 MGHRA and CDR2 YSYEKL. The CDR3 extends over 18 amino acids. The CDR3 reads CASTAKILTARDAYEQYF. CDR3 DNA sequence: TGCGCCAGCACCGCCAAGATATTAACAGCGCGCGACGCTTACGAGCAGTACTTC.

J is TRBJ2-5 and V is TRBV24-1; 8 bases fit TRBD1. Germline values: CDR1 KGHDR, CDR2 SFDVKD. J was trimmed by 1 base and V by 0 bases; bases with no gene match: 9. CDR3 size: 18 residues. CDR3 DNA sequence: TGTGCCACCAGTGATTTGGGACAGGGAGGTTTATTCCAAGAGACCCAGTACTTC. Translation gives CATSDLGQGGLFQETQYF.

This clonotype has a handful of counts. The chain employs TRBV29-1 and TRBJ2-1; D possibly corresponds to TRBD1 (6 bases). CDR3 size: 16 residues. Trimming pared 2 bases from V and 3 bases from J, leaving 17 bases between. Germline V gene data show CDR1 as SQVTM and CDR2 as ANQGSEA. CDR3 residues: CSVERTQGPSYNEQFF. The CDR3, as DNA: TGCAGCGTTGAAAGGACTCAGGGGCCTAGCTACAATGAGCAGTTCTTC.

This clonotype was recorded once. V usage is TRBV5-1 and J usage is TRBJ2-1, with D maybe TRBD1 (6 bases). Trimming took off 3 bases at V and 2 bases at J, with 9 bases between the two ends. Germline V lookup: CDR1 SGHRS, CDR2 YFSETQ. The CDR3 runs to 14 residues. CDR3 protein: CASSSWDTYNEQFF. CDR3 bases: TGCGCCAGCAGCTCATGGGACACCTACAATGAGCAGTTCTTC.

This clonotype was seen a handful of times. The genes are TRBV4-1 and TRBJ2-3; a weak D match, TRBD1 (6 bases). Trimming removed 5 bases at V and 0 bases at J, with 18 bases between. CDR3 length: 17 residues. CDR1 and CDR2 (germline): MGHRA, YSYEKL. CDR3 protein: CASSLSPTGSSTDTQYF. CDR3 bases: TGCGCCAGCAGCTTGAGCCCCACAGGGTCGAGCACAGATACGCAGTATTTT.

The sample holds many counts of this clonotype. CDR3 loop: CASSILGDEQFF. CDR3 nucleotide sequence: TGTGCCAGCAGTATACTAGGGGATGAGCAGTTCTTC. The genes are TRBV27 and TRBJ2-1; D possibly matches TRBD1 or TRBD2 (5 bases each). Germline V CDR1 and CDR2: MNHEY, SMNVEV (reference sequence). V lost 5 bases, J lost 8 bases, and 10 bases lay in between. The CDR3 length is 12 residues.

The rearrangement uses TRBV7-2 and TRBJ2-1; possible D gene TRBD2, 6 bases. Trimming left V 3 bases short and J 0 bases short, with 12 bases between. Germline CDR1 reads SGHTA; CDR2 reads FQGNSA. The CDR3 covers 16 residues. CDR3 protein: CASSLTGDNSYNEQFF. Written as DNA, the CDR3 is TGTGCCAGCAGCTTGACGGGAGACAACTCCTACAATGAGCAGTTCTTC.

This clonotype showed up many times. The chain is built from TRBV12-3 or TRBV12-4 and TRBJ1-1, with D maybe TRBD1 (5 bases). CDR3 length: 10 residues. Trimming took 10 bases from V and 3 from J, leaving 6 bases between them. The CDR3 DNA follows: TGTGCCATAGGGGACACTGAAGCTTTCTTT. As protein: CAIGDTEAFF.

The rearrangement joins TRBV11-2 to TRBJ2-1, with TRBD2 matching over 9 bases. CDR3 length equals 15 residues. The V segment lost 2 bases and the J segment 3 bases; nucleotides outside the gene matches: 2. Germline values: CDR1 SGHAT, CDR2 FQNNGV. The CDR3 nucleotides read TGTGCCAGCAGCTTAATAGCGGGAGTCTACAATGAGCAGTTCTTC. This sequence encodes CASSLIAGVYNEQFF.

In its sample, this clonotype was seen a few times. The rearrangement links TRBV20-1 to TRBJ2-5; TRBD1 aligns across 7 bases. CDR1 is DFQATT and CDR2 is SNEGSKA in the germline V gene (reference sequence). The CDR3 runs to 13 residues. After removal of 5 bases from V and 4 bases from J, the junction contained 7 bases not matched to a gene. The CDR3 coding sequence is TGCAGTGCTCACATAGCAGGGGGAGAGACCCAGTACTTC. It specifies CSAHIAGGETQYF.

The rearrangement joins TRBV27 to TRBJ2-6; 15 bases map to TRBD2. The germline CDR1 and CDR2 sequences are MNHEY and SMNVEV (reference sequence). CDR3 length: 19 amino acids. Trimming at V came to 0 bases and at J to 1 base, leaving 1 base not matched to a gene. The chain's CDR3 is CASSLSGLAGGSGANVLTF. DNA for the CDR3: TGTGCCAGCAGTTTATCAGGACTAGCGGGAGGGTCTGGGGCCAACGTCCTGACTTTC.

CDR3 in amino acids: CASSSGPQAGGGQRTQYF. CDR3 coding DNA: TGTGCCAGCAGCTCAGGCCCGCAAGCCGGGGGGGGCCAGCGTACGCAGTATTTT. This rearrangement joins TRBV11-2 to TRBJ2-3, with TRBD2 identical over 8 bases. The germline V gene encodes CDR1 SGHAT and CDR2 FQNNGV. V dropped 4 bases and J dropped 8; count of bases not matched to a gene: 20. The CDR3 loop spans 18 amino acids.